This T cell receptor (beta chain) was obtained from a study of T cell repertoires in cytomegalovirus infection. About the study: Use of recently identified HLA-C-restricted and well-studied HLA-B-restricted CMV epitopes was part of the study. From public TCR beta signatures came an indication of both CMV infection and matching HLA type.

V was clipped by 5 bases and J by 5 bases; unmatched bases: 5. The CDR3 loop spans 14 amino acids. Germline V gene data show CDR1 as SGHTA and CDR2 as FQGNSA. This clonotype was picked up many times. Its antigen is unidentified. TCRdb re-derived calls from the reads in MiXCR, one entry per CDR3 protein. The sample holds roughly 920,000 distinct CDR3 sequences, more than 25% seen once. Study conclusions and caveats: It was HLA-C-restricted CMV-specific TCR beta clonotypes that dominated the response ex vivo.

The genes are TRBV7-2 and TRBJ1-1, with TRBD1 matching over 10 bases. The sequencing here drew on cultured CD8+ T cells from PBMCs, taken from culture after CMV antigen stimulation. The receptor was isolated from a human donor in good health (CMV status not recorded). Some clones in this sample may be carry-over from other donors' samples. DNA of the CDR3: TGTGCCAGCAGCCGACAGGGGGCCGGAACTGAAGCTTTCTTT. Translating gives CASSRQGAGTEAFF.